The 10 T cell receptor beta chains below all came from one sample that was sequenced in a study of cytomegalovirus exposure and HLA in healthy donors. Data came from immunoSEQ multiplex PCR; TCRdb stores just in-frame clones and leaves some out. The sample yields a few hundred thousand clones, 80% to 90% seen once. The sample taken for sequencing was PBMCs. All receptors derive from a woman between 18 and 29 years old in good health and CMV-seronegative.

This sequence joins TRBV19 and TRBJ1-2; 11 bases are a match to TRBD1. V dropped 5 bases and J dropped 7; count of bases not matched to a gene: 6. The CDR3 sequence is 14 residues long. Germline V lookup: CDR1 LNHDA, CDR2 SQIVND (reference sequence). The CDR3 sequence is CASSRGQGALGYTF. CDR3 DNA: TGTGCCAGTAGTCGAGGACAGGGGGCGCTTGGCTACACCTTC.

This clone has just a few counts. This chain connects TRBV6-1 to TRBJ2-7; a weak D match, TRBD1 (6 bases). The CDR3 length is 15 residues. The V and J ends lost 8 bases and 1 base respectively, with 18 bases between them. The germline V gene has CDR1 MNHNS and CDR2 SASEGT. The CDR3 region is CASPPPTGHSYEQYF. DNA of the CDR3: TGTGCCAGCCCTCCCCCGACAGGACATTCCTACGAGCAGTACTTC.

This chain connects TRBV5-4 to TRBJ2-7; possible D gene TRBD2, 6 bases. This CDR3 comprises 14 residues. Trimming removed 4 bases at V and 0 bases at J, with 11 bases between. The germline gives CDR1 SGHNT, CDR2 YYREEE (reference sequence). The CDR3 region has the DNA TGTGCCAGCAGCCCGACCGGGAGCTCCTACGAGCAGTACTTC. Translated, it gives CASSPTGSSYEQYF.

The CDR3 region has the DNA TGTGCCAGCAGTTGGGAACTAGCACTCACAGATACGCAGTATTTT. Its translation is CASSWELALTDTQYF. J is TRBJ2-3 and V is TRBV28; perhaps TRBD2 as D (6 bases). The germline gives CDR1 MDHEN, CDR2 SYDVKM. V was cut by 4 bases and J by 2 bases, with 13 bases left in between. The CDR3 has 15 residues.

This chain connects TRBV27 to TRBJ2-5; D not resolved. Deletions cut 3 bases from V and 4 bases from J, with 6 bases between. The CDR3 spans 12 residues. Germline loops: CDR1 MNHEY, CDR2 SMNVEV (reference sequence). The CDR3 sequence: CASSFPGETQYF. The CDR3, as DNA: TGTGCCAGCAGTTTCCCCGGAGAGACCCAGTACTTC.

V usage is TRBV2 and J usage is TRBJ1-2; perhaps TRBD1 as D (6 bases). The CDR3 is made up of 14 amino acids. V lost 10 bases to trimming and J lost 8 bases, with 23 bases between them. The germline gives CDR1 SNHLY, CDR2 FYNNEI. The CDR3 bases are TGTGCCACCCCCATGGGAGCACAGGGTGGGGGCTACACCTTC. This translates into CATPMGAQGGGYTF.

The genes are TRBV27 and TRBJ2-3, with a possible D match to TRBD1 (6 bases). Looked up from germline, CDR1 is MNHEY and CDR2 is SMNVEV (reference sequence). Trimming left V 3 bases short and J 4 bases short, with 8 bases between. The CDR3 spans 13 residues. CDR3 sequence reads: CASSFYRADTQYF. Written as DNA, the CDR3 is TGTGCCAGCAGTTTCTACAGGGCAGATACGCAGTATTTT.

The V gene is TRBV5-1, the J gene TRBJ1-1; 7 bases match TRBD1. Germline V gives CDR1 SGHRS, CDR2 YFSETQ. V lost 7 bases and J lost 2; bases outside the gene matches: 8. The CDR3 loop spans 14 amino acids. The CDR3 sequence is CASSTRQGNTEAFF. For the CDR3, the DNA is TGCGCCAGCTCCACGCGACAGGGAAACACTGAAGCTTTCTTT.

The chain couples TRBV28 to TRBJ1-1; 7 bases align to TRBD1. This CDR3 spans 13 amino acids. V gave up 5 bases and J gave up 0 bases; unmatched junction bases: 0. The V gene's germline CDR1 is MDHEN and CDR2 SYDVKM. In DNA, the CDR3 is TGTGCCAGCAGTGGACAGGTGAACACTGAAGCTTTCTTT. This sequence encodes CASSGQVNTEAFF.

The rearrangement links TRBV11-2 to TRBJ1-2; tentatively, D is TRBD1 (5 bases). Trimming took 0 bases from V and 8 from J, leaving 13 bases between them. The CDR3 has 14 residues. Germline V gives CDR1 SGHAT, CDR2 FQNNGV. The CDR3 DNA sequence: TGTGCCAGCAGCTTAGAGCAGGGAGGAGGAGGCTACACCTTC. Encoded protein: CASSLEQGGGGYTF.